This record covers a single TCR beta chain. Antigen specificity is unknown. Trimming took off 0 bases at V and 6 bases at J, with 11 bases between the two ends. Germline V CDR1 and CDR2: LGHNA, YSLEER. The length of the CDR3 is 15 residues. The method was immunoSEQ multiplex PCR; TCRdb's version includes in-frame clones alone and lacks a portion of them. The sample contains around 110,000 clones, roughly nine tenths of which appear only once. The data belong to a study of T cell responses to AZD1222 COVID-19 vaccine. Turning to the study itself: Whether given at about 4 or about 12 weeks, second doses were pooled.

Broader study findings: Sampling that yielded the repertoires occurred only after the peak T cell response. Nearly half of spike-specific TCRs reportedly target unmutated variant regions. Across the whole spike, CD4 TCRs peaked at regions 160-218 and 743-854.

The chain employs TRBV4-3 and TRBJ2-2, with D maybe TRBD1 (6 bases). The sample consisted of peripheral blood, taken on day 0 of AZD1222 vaccination. This sequence was found in an adult in good health. CDR3 region: CASSQDRWGPGELFF. Here the CDR3 DNA reads TGCGCCAGCAGCCAAGATCGGTGGGGGCCCGGGGAGCTGTTTTTT.